These 24 T cell receptor beta chains were sequenced from one sample in a study of blood T cell repertoires in COVID-19. Method: immunoSEQ multiplex PCR; TCRdb's copy keeps in-frame clones and lacks some. The sample consists of 45,000 to 50,000 clones, 70% to 90% of them appearing once. Sample: peripheral blood. The receptor set was obtained from a human donor in a cohort sampled during active COVID-19.

The chain recombines TRBV18 with TRBJ2-7; 9 positions agree with TRBD1. This CDR3 spans 14 amino acids. The V gene's germline CDR1 is KGHSH and CDR2 LQKENI. V was clipped by 10 bases and J by 1 base; unmatched bases: 8. The CDR3 nucleotides read TGTGCCACGAACCCGGGACAGGGATCCTACGAGCAGTACTTC. It translates to CATNPGQGSYEQYF.

The rearrangement links TRBV9 to TRBJ2-3; 7 nucleotides agree with TRBD2. Trimming at V came to 3 bases and at J to 3 bases, leaving 4 bases not matched to a gene. CDR1 SGDLS and CDR2 YYNGEE come from the germline V gene. This CDR3 has 14 residues. DNA of the CDR3: TGTGCCAGCAGCGAGAGGGAGGGGACAGATACGCAGTATTTT. This sequence encodes CASSEREGTDTQYF.

This clone was counted only a few times. The chain carries TRBV5-6 and TRBJ2-3; TRBD2 matches 8 bases. The CDR3 is 16 amino acids. Germline V gene data show CDR1 as SGHDT and CDR2 as YYEEEE. The ends lost 4 bases at V and 5 bases at J; junction bases unmatched: 12. The CDR3 sequence: CASSPNSGGRGDTQYF. DNA for the CDR3: TGTGCCAGCAGCCCCAACTCGGGGGGGCGGGGAGATACGCAGTATTTT.

This chain uses TRBV7-2 with TRBJ1-2, with 7 bases matching TRBD1. The V gene end was trimmed by 4 bases and the J gene end by 2 bases; junction bases not matched to a gene: 1. The CDR3 is 13 residues long. Germline assignment: CDR1 SGHTA and CDR2 FQGNSA. CDR3 loop: CASSSTGNYGYTF. CDR3 nucleotide sequence: TGTGCCAGCAGCTCGACAGGGAACTATGGCTACACCTTC.

The chain's CDR3 is CASSPRFTGQGNQPQHF. The CDR3 bases are TGTGCCAGCTCACCGCGATTTACGGGACAGGGGAATCAGCCCCAGCATTTT. V gene TRBV18 combines with J gene TRBJ1-5; 10 bases are a match to TRBD1. Germline lookup yields CDR1 KGHSH and CDR2 LQKENI. After removal of 3 bases from V and 4 bases from J, the junction contained 9 bases not matched to a gene. This CDR3 region has 17 residues.

The chain couples TRBV4-1 to TRBJ2-5; 13 positions agree with TRBD2. This CDR3 is built from 17 residues. Germline V CDR1 and CDR2: MGHRA, YSYEKL. Unmatched junction bases numbered 10, after V lost 4 bases and J lost 5 bases. CDR3 loop: CASSPGLAGARGETQYF. CDR3 DNA sequence: TGCGCCAGCAGCCCCGGACTAGCGGGGGCCAGGGGGGAGACCCAGTACTTC.

The J gene is TRBJ2-7, the V gene TRBV3-1 (or the pseudogene TRBV3-2), with TRBD1 matching over 9 bases. This CDR3 is built from 14 residues. Germline lookup yields CDR1 LGHDT and CDR2 YNNKEL (reference sequence). V shed 3 bases and J 4 bases; nucleotides not matched to a gene: 4. The CDR3 here is CASSHRDRAYEQYF. CDR3 nucleotide sequence: TGTGCCAGCAGCCACCGGGACAGGGCTTACGAGCAGTACTTC.

The chain is built from TRBV18 and TRBJ1-4, with 9 bases identical to TRBD1. The CDR3 consists of 14 residues. CDR1 KGHSH and CDR2 LQKENI come from the germline V gene. J was trimmed by 5 bases and V by 2 bases; bases with no gene match: 0. The CDR3 coding sequence is TGTGCCAGCTCACCAGGACAGGGGAATGAAAAACTGTTTTTT. Translation gives CASSPGQGNEKLFF.

The J gene is TRBJ1-4, the V gene TRBV18, with TRBD1 matching over 9 bases. This CDR3 is built from 16 residues. Germline trimming cut 1 base from V and 5 bases from J; bases unmatched to any gene: 5. Germline lookup yields CDR1 KGHSH and CDR2 LQKENI. Written as DNA, the CDR3 is TGTGCCAGCTCACCACGACAGGGGGTAATCAATGAAAAACTGTTTTTT. It specifies CASSPRQGVINEKLFF.

The V gene is TRBV28, the J gene TRBJ1-4; 7 bases match TRBD1. Germline lookup yields CDR1 MDHEN and CDR2 SYDVKM. This CDR3 region has 14 residues. J lost 8 bases, V lost 2 bases, and 5 bases had no gene match. For the CDR3, the DNA is TGTGCCAGCAGTTTACTTACGGGACAGGAAAAACTGTTTTTT. Its protein is CASSLLTGQEKLFF.

The chain joins TRBV29-1 to TRBJ1-2; TRBD1 might be the D (5 bases). The CDR3 length is 13 residues. Trimming removed 4 bases from V and 4 bases from J, with 13 bases in between. Germline CDR1 reads SQVTM; CDR2 reads ANQGSEA. CDR3 loop: CSVGRGGGYGYTF. DNA for the CDR3: TGCAGCGTTGGGAGGGGAGGAGGCTATGGCTACACCTTC.

The chain employs TRBV29-1 and TRBJ1-1; possibly TRBD1 for D (5 bases). The CDR3 length is 12 residues. Germline CDR1 and CDR2: SQVTM and ANQGSEA. CDR3 region: CTSVRGTTEAFF. The DNA for the CDR3 is TGCACCTCCGTAAGGGGAACCACTGAAGCTTTCTTT.

The CDR3 DNA reads TGTGCCAGCAGTCGGAGGGATCAGCCCCAGCATTTT. This encodes CASSRRDQPQHF. The J gene is TRBJ1-5, the V gene TRBV3-1 (or the pseudogene TRBV3-2); D call uncertain. V shed 6 bases and J shed 5 bases, with 8 bases lying between them. The CDR3 spans 12 residues. CDR1 is LGHDT and CDR2 is YNNKEL in the germline V gene (reference sequence).

The J gene is TRBJ1-1, the V gene TRBV29-1; 7 bases are a match to TRBD1. This CDR3 contains 13 residues. The J segment lost 3 bases and the V segment lost 5 bases, leaving 6 bases of the junction unmatched. Germline loops: CDR1 SQVTM, CDR2 ANQGSEA. The CDR3: CSVPGQQYTEAFF. The CDR3 coding sequence is TGCAGCGTTCCGGGACAGCAATACACTGAAGCTTTCTTT. The full variable domain, completed using reference TRBV29-1 and TRBJ1-1, is SAVISQKPSRDICQRGTSLTIQCQVDSQVTMMFWYRQQPGQSLTLIATANQGSEATYESGFVIDKFPISRPNLTFSTLTVSNMSPEDSSIYLCSVPGQQYTEAFFGQGTRLTVV.

This clone was counted once. In DNA form, the CDR3 reads TGTGCCAGCAGTGAATCCTCGGGGGGGCCTTACGAGCAGTACTTC. This sequence encodes CASSESSGGPYEQYF. The chain links TRBV6-1 to TRBJ2-7, with 8 positions matching TRBD2. The CDR3 sequence is 15 residues long. The J segment lost 4 bases and the V segment lost 2 bases, leaving 7 bases of the junction unmatched. Germline values: CDR1 MNHNS, CDR2 SASEGT.

This sequence joins TRBV5-1 and TRBJ2-1; D is uncertain. V was cut by 0 bases and J by 6 bases, with 13 bases left in between. The CDR3 consists of 15 residues. From germline, CDR1 is SGHRS and CDR2 YFSETQ. The CDR3 sequence is CASSLAASPVNEQFF. The CDR3 DNA is TGCGCCAGCAGCTTGGCCGCCTCCCCGGTCAATGAGCAGTTCTTC.

This sequence joins TRBV5-1 and TRBJ2-1, with D unresolved. Germline V lookup: CDR1 SGHRS, CDR2 YFSETQ. V was pared by 4 bases and J by 0 bases, with 11 bases between. The CDR3 runs 15 residues. The CDR3 nucleotides read TGCGCCAGCAGCCGAGACTCGAGCTCCTACAATGAGCAGTTCTTC. Protein product: CASSRDSSSYNEQFF.

This chain uses TRBV4-1 with TRBJ2-2; a possible D gene is TRBD2 (5 bases). Between the trimmed V and J ends, which lost 1 base and 2 bases, there was a span of 11 bases. The length of the CDR3 is 16 residues. Germline V lookup: CDR1 MGHRA, CDR2 YSYEKL. In DNA form, the CDR3 reads TGCGCCAGCAGCCAAGTGTCCCGGGGTAACACCGGGGAGCTGTTTTTT. Amino acids: CASSQVSRGNTGELFF.

The chain is built from TRBV9 and TRBJ2-5; D is unclear. Germline V lookup: CDR1 SGDLS, CDR2 YYNGEE. The CDR3 covers 13 residues. The ends were cut back, 5 bases at V and 3 bases at J, with 11 bases in the middle. DNA of the CDR3: TGTGCCAGCAGTGCGGCTTGGGAAGAGACCCAGTACTTC. Protein: CASSAAWEETQYF.

The chain is built from TRBV2 and TRBJ2-1; maybe TRBD1 (6 bases). Per germline, CDR1 SNHLY and CDR2 FYNNEI. The CDR3 is 15 residues long. V lost 4 bases to trimming and J lost 4 bases, with 14 bases between them. This chain's CDR3 is CASSVQGPIYNEQFF. Here the CDR3 DNA reads TGTGCCAGCAGTGTACAGGGACCCATTTACAATGAGCAGTTCTTC.

This chain uses TRBV6-1 with TRBJ1-1; tentatively, D is TRBD1 (6 bases). CDR1 is MNHNS, CDR2 SASEGT, per germline. V lost 3 bases, J lost 1 base, and 12 bases lay in between. This CDR3 comprises 15 residues. This CDR3 is CASSDGGRRNTEAFF. The CDR3 DNA sequence: TGTGCCAGCAGTGACGGGGGGCGGCGGAACACTGAAGCTTTCTTT.

The V call is TRBV7-8, the J call TRBJ1-2; D is ambiguous. Looked up from germline, CDR1 is SGHVS and CDR2 is FQNEAQ. The CDR3 extends over 14 amino acids. Trimming cost V 1 base and J 0 bases, with 6 bases left between them. CDR3 DNA sequence: TGTGCCAGCAGCTTAGTACGGGCTAACTATGGCTACACCTTC. Its translation is CASSLVRANYGYTF.

V usage is TRBV5-1 and J usage is TRBJ1-1; possible D gene TRBD1, 5 bases. Germline loops: CDR1 SGHRS, CDR2 YFSETQ. Trimming stripped 0 bases from V and 2 bases from J, with 14 bases between. This CDR3 is built from 16 residues. This chain's CDR3 is CASSLVGQGVNTEAFF. CDR3 sequence (DNA): TGCGCCAGCAGCTTGGTCGGTCAGGGCGTTAACACTGAAGCTTTCTTT.

The chain couples TRBV11-2 to TRBJ2-7; 8 nucleotides align to TRBD1. V was clipped by 5 bases and J by 6 bases; unmatched bases: 9. This CDR3 is built from 14 residues. Germline CDR1 and CDR2: SGHAT and FQNNGV. CDR3 in amino acids: CASSPGQDLGEQYF. CDR3 DNA: TGTGCCAGCAGCCCGGGACAGGACTTGGGCGAGCAGTACTTC.